The 22 T cell receptor beta chains in this list originate from one sample, sequenced in a study of T cell responses to AZD1222 COVID-19 vaccine. Using immunoSEQ multiplex PCR, the repertoire was profiled, and TCRdb retains in-frame clones only, with some absent. The profile shows roughly 150,000 clones, 90% of them singletons. Source: peripheral blood, taken on day 0 of AZD1222 vaccination. These receptors were obtained from an adult in good health.

This clone was seen a single time. The chain combines TRBV28 with TRBJ2-7; 10 positions agree with TRBD2. CDR3 length equals 14 residues. Germline V lookup: CDR1 MDHEN, CDR2 SYDVKM. V shed 5 bases, J shed 2 bases, and the junction held 3 bases outside the gene matches. The CDR3 nucleotides are TGTGCCAGCAGTCAAGCGGGAGGGCCCTACGAGCAGTACTTC. The encoded protein is CASSQAGGPYEQYF.

The chain has TRBV28 and TRBJ2-3; 15 nucleotides match TRBD2. The CDR3 runs 16 residues. Germline CDR1 MDHEN, CDR2 SYDVKM. With 3 bases clipped from V and 4 bases from J, the junction kept 2 bases outside the gene matches. In DNA form, the CDR3 reads TGTGCCAGCAGTTTGGGACTAGCGGGAGGCTCAGATACGCAGTATTTT. It codes for CASSLGLAGGSDTQYF.

The chain combines TRBV6-2 or TRBV6-3 with TRBJ2-7; D might be TRBD1 (6 bases). The CDR3 has 17 amino acids. Trimming took 2 bases from V and 1 from J, leaving 18 bases between them. CDR1 MNHEY and CDR2 SVGEGT come from the germline V gene. The CDR3 region has the DNA TGTGCCAGCAGTTACGATATTTTCGGGACAACATCCTACGAGCAGTACTTC. It codes for CASSYDIFGTTSYEQYF.

The CDR3 here is CASSLNAGPYEQYF. The CDR3 DNA sequence: TGTGCCAGCAGCCTTAATGCAGGCCCCTACGAGCAGTACTTC. The chain carries TRBV7-9 and TRBJ2-7; D ambiguous. The CDR3 has 14 amino acids. Deletions cut 5 bases from V and 2 bases from J, with 13 bases between. In germline, CDR1 is SEHNR, CDR2 FQNEAQ (reference sequence).

The chain links TRBV7-2 to TRBJ2-5, with a weak D call TRBD1 (6 bases). Between the trimmed V and J ends, which lost 4 bases and 1 base, there was a span of 10 bases. Germline values: CDR1 SGHTA, CDR2 FQGNSA. This CDR3 is 14 amino acids long. The CDR3 bases are TGTGCCAGCAGCTCTCGGACAGCCCAAGAGACCCAGTACTTC. It specifies CASSSRTAQETQYF.

The chain combines TRBV4-2 with TRBJ2-5; TRBD2 is a possible D gene (6 bases). Trimming left V 3 bases short and J 5 bases short, with 13 bases between. This CDR3 comprises 14 residues. CDR1 is LGHNA and CDR2 is YNFKEQ in the germline V gene. CDR3 coding DNA: TGTGCCAGCAGCCAGGCCGGGAGCCGGGAGACCCAGTACTTC. Its protein product is CASSQAGSRETQYF.

The genes are TRBV28 and TRBJ1-1; D is unresolved. Looked up from germline, CDR1 is MDHEN and CDR2 is SYDVKM. The CDR3 is made up of 13 amino acids. Trimming left V 8 bases short and J 1 base short, with 11 bases between. The CDR3, as DNA: TGTGCCAGCTTGACAAAACCGAACACTGAAGCTTTCTTT. This translates into CASLTKPNTEAFF.

This chain joins TRBV12-5 and TRBJ2-2; TRBD2 matches at 14 bases. V was pared by 4 bases and J by 9 bases, with 13 bases of the junction left unmatched. Per germline, CDR1 LGHNT and CDR2 FRNRAP. The CDR3 spans 18 residues. CDR3 region: CASGWGTSGSSRRRELFF. The CDR3 region has the DNA TGTGCTAGTGGTTGGGGGACTAGCGGGAGTTCGCGGCGCCGGGAGCTGTTTTTT.

The chain couples TRBV6-5 to TRBJ1-2, with D perhaps TRBD1 (6 bases). Germline V gene lookup returns CDR1 MNHEY and CDR2 SVGAGI. The CDR3 is 13 amino acids. Deletions cut 6 bases from V and 5 bases from J, with 13 bases between. The CDR3 spells CASRPDRSYGYTF. The CDR3 DNA is TGTGCCAGCAGGCCCGACAGGTCATATGGCTACACCTTC.

The chain uses TRBV18 and TRBJ2-7; D is possibly TRBD1 (5 bases). V was shortened by 4 bases and J by 2 bases, with 12 bases between the two germline ends. This CDR3 is built from 14 residues. Germline V lookup: CDR1 KGHSH, CDR2 LQKENI. The CDR3 loop is CASSQQDVTYEQYF. In DNA form, the CDR3 reads TGTGCCAGCTCACAACAGGACGTGACCTACGAGCAGTACTTC.

This clone was seen only once. The chain couples TRBV6-5 to TRBJ1-3, with a weak D call TRBD1 (6 bases). Germline V gene data show CDR1 as MNHEY and CDR2 as SVGAGI. The CDR3 length is 14 residues. Trimming cost V 4 bases and J 4 bases, with 11 bases left between them. CDR3 bases: TGTGCCAGCAGTTCGGACAGCTACGGAAACACCATATATTTT. Protein product: CASSSDSYGNTIYF.

The table lists this clone with a count of one. The CDR3 loop reads CASSLSIYAAGPKVEQYF. As DNA, the CDR3 is TGTGCCAGCAGTTTATCTATCTACGCGGCAGGGCCAAAGGTCGAGCAGTACTTC. The V call is TRBV28, the J call TRBJ2-7; a possible D gene is TRBD1 (5 bases). CDR3 size: 18 residues. The germline CDR1 and CDR2 sequences are MDHEN and SYDVKM. Trimming pared 1 base from V and 6 bases from J, leaving 25 bases between. Full variable domain (missing parts from reference TRBV28 and TRBJ2-7): DVKVTQSSRYLVKRTGEKVFLECVQDMDHENMFWYRQDPGLGLRLIYFSYDVKMKEKGDIPEGYSVSREKKERFSLILESASTNQTSMYLCASSLSIYAAGPKVEQYFGPGTRLTVT.

The CDR3 here is CASPFSYRGGCCTF. The CDR3 DNA reads TGTGCCAGCCCTTTCTCTTACAGGGGGGGGTGCTGCACCTTC. The chain uses TRBV21-1 and TRBJ1-2; the DNA was not used to check the table's D call, TRBD1. TRBV21-1 is a documented pseudogene. This CDR3 has 14 residues.

The chain joins TRBV6-2 or TRBV6-3 to TRBJ2-3, with a possible D match to TRBD1 (6 bases). Germline loops: CDR1 MNHEY, CDR2 SVGEGT. V was trimmed by 5 bases and J by 11 bases, leaving 20 bases between them. The CDR3 totals 14 residues. The CDR3 protein is CASSAGFPGVGQYF. For the CDR3, the DNA is TGTGCCAGCAGTGCAGGCTTCCCAGGGGTGGGGCAGTATTTT.

This chain joins TRBV5-4 and TRBJ2-1; D might be TRBD1 or TRBD2, each matching 5 bases. The CDR3 has 15 amino acids. Germline CDR1 reads SGHNT; CDR2 reads YYREEE (reference sequence). V was cut by 1 base and J by 4 bases, with 12 bases left in between. CDR3 nucleotides: TGTGCCAGCAGCTTGTGGGGGAGCGGTTACAATGAGCAGTTCTTC. This encodes CASSLWGSGYNEQFF. Looking up the rest from reference TRBV5-4 and TRBJ2-1 gives the full variable domain: ETGVTQSPTHLIKTRGQQVTLRCSSQSGHNTVSWYQQALGQGPQFIFQYYREEENGRGNFPPRFSGLQFPNYSSELNVNALELDDSALYLCASSLWGSGYNEQFFGPGTRLTVL.

V and J are TRBV13 and TRBJ2-7; TRBD1 matches at 9 bases. This CDR3 contains 12 residues. Unmatched junction bases numbered 6, after V lost 8 bases and J lost 7 bases. Per the germline V gene, CDR1 is PRHDT and CDR2 is FYEKMQ (reference sequence). The chain's CDR3 is CASRGQGREQYF. The CDR3 coding sequence is TGTGCCAGCCGAGGACAGGGGAGGGAGCAGTACTTC.

The chain carries TRBV24-1 and TRBJ2-1; a possible D gene is TRBD2 (6 bases). The CDR3 loop spans 22 amino acids. Germline CDR1 and CDR2: KGHDR and SFDVKD. Trimming shortened V by 4 bases and J by 7 bases, and 37 bases separated the two germline ends. CDR3 residues: CATSDPVKGAGRSGLTGNEQFF. As DNA, the CDR3 is TGTGCCACCAGTGACCCCGTGAAAGGGGCGGGAAGAAGCGGCCTGACGGGGAATGAGCAGTTCTTC.

V is TRBV28 and J is TRBJ1-5; 7 bases are a match to TRBD1. The CDR3 is made up of 17 amino acids. The J segment lost 4 bases and the V segment lost 3 bases, leaving 12 bases of the junction unmatched. Germline CDR1 is MDHEN and CDR2 is SYDVKM. The CDR3 here is CASSFATGATGNQPQHF. The DNA for the CDR3 is TGTGCCAGCAGTTTCGCCACAGGGGCGACCGGAAATCAGCCCCAGCATTTT.

The rearrangement uses TRBV7-9 and TRBJ1-1; 7 nucleotides align to TRBD1. This CDR3 contains 12 residues. Trimming cost V 8 bases and J 0 bases; bases outside gene matches: 0. Germline CDR1 SEHNR, CDR2 FQNEAQ (reference sequence). The CDR3 loop is CASDRVNTEAFF. The DNA of the CDR3 is TGTGCCAGCGACAGGGTGAACACTGAAGCTTTCTTT.

The V gene is TRBV5-1, the J gene TRBJ2-2; D ambiguous. V gave up 2 bases and J gave up 4 bases, with 9 bases separating them. The CDR3 contains 14 residues. CDR1 and CDR2 from the germline V gene are SGHRS and YFSETQ. CDR3 in amino acids: CASSFRHSTGELFF. The CDR3 region has the DNA TGCGCCAGCAGCTTTCGACACTCCACCGGGGAGCTGTTTTTT.

V usage is TRBV5-6 and J usage is TRBJ2-7, with 7 bases that match TRBD1. Germline V gene lookup returns CDR1 SGHDT and CDR2 YYEEEE. Unmatched junction bases numbered 7, after V lost 4 bases and J lost 3 bases. The CDR3 is made up of 14 amino acids. CDR3 sequence reads: CASSLMGQYYEQYF. For the CDR3, the DNA is TGTGCCAGCAGCCTGATGGGACAGTACTACGAGCAGTACTTC.

This clone has only one observation. J is TRBJ1-3 and V is TRBV27; 8 nucleotides match TRBD1. V trimming: 6 bases; J trimming: 1 base; junction bases outside the gene matches: 8. The CDR3 totals 16 residues. Germline values: CDR1 MNHEY, CDR2 SMNVEV (reference sequence). The CDR3 bases are TGTGCCAGCAGCCGGCGGCAGGGGGCTTCTGGAAACACCATATATTTT. Protein product: CASSRRQGASGNTIYF.